This T cell receptor (beta chain) was sequenced during a study of blood T cell repertoires in COVID-19. About the study: Sources were T cells, B-cell-depleted T cells, or PBMCs; the material itself was cDNA or gDNA.

The protocol was immunoSEQ multiplex PCR, while the TCRdb copy is restricted to in-frame clones and leaves out a portion. The sample lists fewer than 250,000 clones, around 84% occurring once. This TCR came from a woman aged 25 to 39 who had recovered from COVID-19. The sequencing input was PBMCs or T cells enriched from blood (not recorded which).

The CDR3 nucleotides read TGTGCCAGCATCGAAGGGGAGGTTTCTACAGGCGGGGAGACCCAGTACTTC. Translation: CASIEGEVSTGGETQYF. This sequence joins TRBV11-2 and TRBJ2-5; the D gene is possibly TRBD2 (6 bases). In germline, CDR1 is SGHAT, CDR2 FQNNGV. The CDR3 totals 17 residues. Trimming took 7 bases from V and 5 from J, leaving 26 bases between them.